These T cell receptor beta chains were read from a single sample in a study of CD8 T cells in ankylosing spondylitis. Using its own MiXCR run on the 5' RACE reads, TCRdb lists one record per CDR3 protein. The data hold approximately 250,000 distinct CDR3 sequences, with about 24% observed a single time. Specimen: blood, either unsorted or a sorted T cell fraction (not recorded which). Every receptor here comes from a male donor with ankylosing spondylitis or in good health (not recorded which). Each CDR3 is given with its conserved first and last residue. The order of the fields is clone size, J gene, V gene, D gene, CDR3 DNA, CDR3 protein. The D gene is left open where the match is weak. Rows may omit the clone size; those that give it use once, few, many or a size class.

>NA|TRBJ2-5|TRBV5-1|NA
TGCGCCAGCAGCTTCACGGGGAGCCGCCCAGAGACCCAGTACTTC
CASSFTGSRPETQYF
>NA|TRBJ1-5|TRBV20-1|NA
TGCAGTACCAAAACAGGGAGCCAGCCCCAGCATTTT
CSTKTGSQPQHF
>NA|TRBJ2-7|TRBV20-1|NA
TGCAGTGCTAGGGATCCGCGCGTGCAGTACTTC
CSARDPRVQYF
>few|TRBJ2-2|TRBV7-7|NA
TGTGCTAGCAGCCTGCTTCGCGGGAACACCGGGGAGCTGTTTTTT
CASSLLRGNTGELFF
>NA|TRBJ2-3|TRBV2|TRBD2
TGTGCCAGCAGTGAAAAGCGGGGGGACACAGATACGCAGTATTTT
CASSEKRGDTDTQYF
>many|TRBJ2-3|TRBV20-1|TRBD2
TGCAGTGTGGGCGGGGGGCACACAGATACGCAGTATTTT
CSVGGGHTDTQYF
>NA|TRBJ2-7|TRBV7-9|TRBD1
TGTGCCAGCAGCTCAAACCGGGACAGGGGCGGGGAGCAGTACTTC
CASSSNRDRGGEQYF
>many|TRBJ2-5|TRBV20-1|TRBD2
TGCAGTGCTAGAGGCGGGGGGTCCAAAGAGACCCAGTACTTC
CSARGGGSKETQYF
>NA|TRBJ2-1|TRBV7-3|TRBD1
TGTGCCAGCAGCTCAGACAGGGGCGCCCTGAATGAGCAGTTCTTC
CASSSDRGALNEQFF
>few|TRBJ2-7|TRBV5-1|NA
TGCGCCAGCTCTACCGGACCCCCGCAGCAGCAGTACTTC
CASSTGPPQQQYF
>NA|TRBJ2-7|TRBV12-3/TRBV12-4|TRBD1
TGTGCCAGCAGTTTCGGGACAGGGATCTACGAGCAGTACTTC
CASSFGTGIYEQYF
>many|TRBJ2-7|TRBV7-8|NA
TGTGCCAGCAGCCCCTCGGCAAGAGTCTACGAGCAGTACTTC
CASSPSARVYEQYF
>many|TRBJ2-7|TRBV12-3/TRBV12-4|TRBD1
TGTGCCAGCAGTCGATCTGGGACAGCCTACGAGCAGTACTTC
CASSRSGTAYEQYF
>NA|TRBJ2-3|TRBV18|NA
TGTGCCAGCTCACCACTTCAGGGTCTAGATACGCAGTATTTT
CASSPLQGLDTQYF
>few|TRBJ2-5|TRBV29-1|TRBD1
TGCAGCGAACTGGACAGGGAGTACCAAGAGACCCAGTACTTC
CSELDREYQETQYF
>NA|TRBJ2-2|TRBV20-1|NA
TGCAGTGCTAGACCCGGGTACGCGAACACCGGGGAGCTGTTTTTT
CSARPGYANTGELFF
>few|TRBJ1-5|TRBV20-1|NA
TGCAGTGCTCCCATGGGGGATCCGGACGGGCCCCAGCATTTT
CSAPMGDPDGPQHF
>NA|TRBJ2-5|TRBV6-5|TRBD1
TGTGCCAGCAGTTACTCGAGGGCAGGGACAGAAGAGACCCAGTACTTC
CASSYSRAGTEETQYF
>NA|TRBJ2-7|TRBV12-2|NA
TGTGCAAGTCGCTTAGTCCTAGCGGGGGGACCGATTCCCTACGAGCAGTACTTC
CASRLVLAGGPIPYEQYF
>NA|TRBJ1-2|TRBV5-4|NA
TGTGCCAGCAGCTTGGATGGGGCGGTTGGCTACACCTTC
CASSLDGAVGYTF
>many|TRBJ1-4|TRBV4-2|TRBD1
TGTGCCAGCAGCCACGGGACAGGGGGCGCGAGTGAAAAACTGTTTTTT
CASSHGTGGASEKLFF
>NA|TRBJ2-7|TRBV5-1|NA
TGCGCCAGCAGGGGGTGGGCGATCTACGAGCAGTACTTC
CASRGWAIYEQYF
>NA|TRBJ1-1|TRBV20-1|NA
TGCAGCACCTGGAGAGGCACTGAAGCTTTCTTT
CSTWRGTEAFF
>many|TRBJ2-2|TRBV5-5|NA
TGTGCCAGCAGCTTTGGCTCCGGGGAGCTGTTTTTT
CASSFGSGELFF
>many|TRBJ2-5|TRBV20-1|TRBD2
TGCAGTGCCCCCGGGGGGGCTGGAGAGACCCAGTACTTC
CSAPGGAGETQYF
>many|TRBJ2-3|TRBV20-1|NA
TGCAGTGCTAGAGCCCCCGGGGATACGCAGTATTTT
CSARAPGDTQYF
>NA|TRBJ2-3|TRBV29-1|TRBD1
TGCAGCGTAGTTAGACAGGGAGTGGTAGATACGCAGTATTTT
CSVVRQGVVDTQYF
>NA|TRBJ2-1|TRBV7-3|TRBD2
TGTGCCAGCAGCTTGGCTAGCGGGGCTAATGAGCAGTTCTTC
CASSLASGANEQFF
>few|TRBJ2-1|TRBV5-5|NA
TGTGCCAGCAGCGCCCGCGGCGGCGTCTACAATGAGCAGTTCTTC
CASSARGGVYNEQFF
>few|TRBJ2-3|TRBV6-1|TRBD1
TGTGCCAGCGCGGAGCCCGGGGACAGGGAAGATACGCAGTATTTT
CASAEPGDREDTQYF
>NA|TRBJ2-4|TRBV6-1|NA
TGTGCCACCTCCCGTGGGTCAGGATACATTCAGTACTTC
CATSRGSGYIQYF
>NA|TRBJ1-1|TRBV20-1|NA
TGCAGTGCTAGCAGCACCCGGGGAAAAAGGGACTCTGAAGCTTTCTTT
CSASSTRGKRDSEAFF
>many|TRBJ2-5|TRBV11-2|NA
TGTGCCAGCAGCTTACTTGCAGGGGCTCAAGAGACCCAGTACTTC
CASSLLAGAQETQYF
>NA|TRBJ1-5|TRBV28|NA
TGTGCCAGCACCTCTACAATCAGGGGCAATCAGCCCCAGCATTTT
CASTSTIRGNQPQHF
>once|TRBJ2-1|TRBV2|NA
TGTGCCAGCAGTAAGGGGGGCCCGAGGGCCTACAATGAGCAGTTCTTC
CASSKGGPRAYNEQFF
>many|TRBJ1-1|TRBV9|NA
TGTGCCAGCGCAGAGGCCTCGAACACTGAAGCTTTCTTT
CASAEASNTEAFF
>many|TRBJ2-5|TRBV12-3/TRBV12-4|NA
TGTGCCAGCAGTTTAGAAGGGGTTGGTGCTTTTTTGACCCAGTACTTC
CASSLEGVGAFLTQYF
>many|TRBJ1-1|TRBV12-3/TRBV12-4|NA
TGTGCCAGCAGTTTCCAGGGGATGAACACTGAAGCTTTCTTT
CASSFQGMNTEAFF
>NA|TRBJ1-1|TRBV20-1|NA
TGCAGTGCGTCCCATGGGGTCACCACTGAAGCTTTCTTT
CSASHGVTTEAFF
>few|TRBJ2-1|TRBV4-2|TRBD1
TGTGCCAGCAGCCAAGCAACATGGAGGACAGGGTACAGTGAGCAGTTCTTC
CASSQATWRTGYSEQFF
>NA|TRBJ2-5|TRBV2|NA
TGTGCCGGCGGTCGTGGGATAGAAGAGACCCAGTACTTC
CAGGRGIEETQYF
>few|TRBJ2-1|TRBV10-1|TRBD1
TGCGCCAGCAGTGAGCGAGGGGGCGAGGTTGATGAGCAGTTCTTC
CASSERGGEVDEQFF
>many|TRBJ2-5|TRBV4-2|TRBD2
TGTGCCAGCACCCCAAGCCTAGCGGGGGACGGAGAGACCCAGTACTTC
CASTPSLAGDGETQYF
>NA|TRBJ2-2|TRBV7-3|TRBD2
TGTGCCAGCAGCTTACGGGGGGTCGGGGAGCTGTTTTTT
CASSLRGVGELFF
>many|TRBJ2-7|TRBV29-1|NA
TGCAGCGTTCGCTTATTGACCCCTTACGAGCAGTACTTC
CSVRLLTPYEQYF
>many|TRBJ2-2|TRBV5-1|TRBD1
TGCGCCAGCAGCAAGGACAGGGCCACCGGGGAGCTGTTTTTT
CASSKDRATGELFF